Listed below are T cell receptor beta chains from one sample, sequenced in a study of human T cells and chemical hapten exposure. TCRdb re-derived calls from the RACE reads in MiXCR, one entry per CDR3 protein. The table has about 100,000 distinct CDR3 sequences, 11% seen once; the top ten hold approximately 3.3%. The input for sequencing was whole blood, taken in connection with sensitization to the hapten diphenylcyclopropenone (DPC). The receptors originated from a woman aged 40 to 50 with alopecia areata. Some clones in this sample may be carry-over from other donors' samples. Each CDR3 is given with its conserved first and last residue. A D gene is named only where the DNA matches it firmly. Some rows have no size entry. The others give once, few or many, or a class for an expanded clone.

V gene,J gene,clone size,D gene,CDR3 length,CDR3 protein,CDR3 DNA
TRBV7-6,TRBJ1-2,many,NA,14,CASSLGHANYGYTF,TGTGCCAGCAGCTTAGGGCACGCAAACTATGGCTACACCTTC
TRBV29-1,TRBJ2-7,NA,TRBD1,12,CSYRQGEYEQYF,TGCAGCTACCGACAGGGGGAGTACGAGCAGTACTTC
TRBV2,TRBJ1-5,NA,TRBD1,16,CASRADRGKGNQPQHF,TGTGCCAGCAGGGCGGACAGGGGTAAAGGCAATCAGCCCCAGCATTTT
TRBV9,TRBJ2-3,many,NA,15,CASSGGLTSTDTQYF,TGTGCCAGCAGCGGGGGACTGACTAGCACAGATACGCAGTATTTT
TRBV19,TRBJ1-3,few,NA,16,CASSGGPDFPGNTIYF,TGTGCCAGTAGTGGCGGGCCGGACTTCCCCGGAAACACCATATATTTT
TRBV7-6,TRBJ1-3,many,TRBD1,17,CASSLGRDRGSGNTIYF,TGTGCCAGCAGCTTGGGAAGGGACAGGGGCTCTGGAAACACCATATATTTT
TRBV19,TRBJ2-1,NA,NA,12,CASSADFSEQFF,TGTGCCAGTAGTGCGGACTTCTCTGAGCAGTTCTTC
TRBV28,TRBJ2-4,NA,NA,15,CASSLAGAGKNIQYF,TGTGCCAGCAGTTTGGCAGGGGCAGGCAAAAACATTCAGTACTTC
TRBV6-2/TRBV6-3,TRBJ2-5,NA,TRBD1,14,CASSFHRGRETQYF,TGTGCCAGCAGCTTTCACAGGGGGCGGGAGACCCAGTACTTC
TRBV9,TRBJ1-1,few,NA,14,CASAKEGRFAEAFF,TGTGCCAGCGCTAAGGAGGGGAGGTTCGCTGAAGCTTTCTTT
TRBV27,TRBJ2-1,NA,NA,15,CASSLRGMMDNEQFF,TGTGCCAGCAGCCTCAGGGGAATGATGGACAATGAGCAGTTCTTC
TRBV29-1,TRBJ2-1,few,TRBD2,15,CSVSPGSGGLNEQFF,TGCAGCGTCTCCCCGGGTTCGGGAGGGTTGAATGAGCAGTTCTTC
TRBV12-3/TRBV12-4,TRBJ1-6,many,NA,14,CASSSDSSGSPLHF,TGTGCCAGCAGTTCGGACAGTAGTGGTTCACCCCTCCACTTT
TRBV7-2,TRBJ2-3,once,NA,16,CASSYQPRGPPDTQYF,TGTGCCAGCAGTTATCAACCTAGGGGACCGCCAGATACGCAGTATTTT
TRBV6-2/TRBV6-3,TRBJ2-3,NA,NA,15,CASTYGLPDTDTQYF,TGTGCCAGCACCTACGGGCTTCCCGACACAGATACGCAGTATTTT
TRBV9,TRBJ1-6,NA,NA,14,CASSEDLGNSPLHF,TGTGCCAGCAGCGAAGACCTAGGGAATTCACCCCTCCACTTT
TRBV7-2,TRBJ1-2,many,NA,14,CASSFSSGVDGYTF,TGTGCCAGCAGCTTTTCATCCGGGGTCGATGGCTACACCTTC
TRBV29-1,TRBJ1-1,NA,TRBD1,13,CSATTGGNTEAFF,TGCAGCGCAACGACAGGGGGGAACACTGAAGCTTTCTTT
TRBV20-1,TRBJ1-2,many,NA,13,CSATFREALGYTF,TGCAGTGCTACATTCCGGGAGGCTCTTGGCTACACCTTC